The 9 T cell receptor beta chains presented below share a single source sample, sequenced in a study of T cell responses to AZD1222 COVID-19 vaccine. Generated by immunoSEQ multiplex PCR, the TCRdb table keeps only in-frame clones and is missing some. The repertoire holds 130,000 to 150,000 clones, with about 86% as singletons. Sequenced here: peripheral blood, sampled 28 days after the second AZD1222 dose. These receptors originate from an adult who received the AZD1222 COVID-19 vaccine.

This sequence joins TRBV7-9 and TRBJ1-4; 8 positions match TRBD1. Germline values: CDR1 SEHNR, CDR2 FQNEAQ (reference sequence). V was pared by 0 bases and J by 7 bases, with 10 bases of the junction left unmatched. This CDR3 has 17 amino acids. CDR3 coding DNA: TGTGCCAGCAGCTTAGCGATTCAGGGGGCGCGGGGTGAAAAACTGTTTTTT. This gives the protein CASSLAIQGARGEKLFF.

The chain combines TRBV2 with TRBJ2-7; TRBD2 agrees at 8 bases. The CDR3 sequence is 13 residues long. The ends lost 6 bases at V and 6 bases at J; junction bases unmatched: 7. Germline loops: CDR1 SNHLY, CDR2 FYNNEI. The CDR3 region is CASRTGGPGEQYF. The CDR3 coding sequence is TGTGCCAGCAGGACGGGGGGGCCGGGCGAGCAGTACTTC. The full variable domain, completed using reference TRBV2 and TRBJ2-7, is EPEVTQTPSHQVTQMGQEVILRCVPISNHLYFYWYRQILGQKVEFLVSFYNNEISEKSEIFDDQFSVERPDGSNFTLKIRSTKLEDSAMYFCASRTGGPGEQYFGPGTRLTVT.

This chain uses TRBV12-3 or TRBV12-4 with TRBJ2-1; maybe TRBD2 (5 bases). V lost 5 bases and J lost 9, with 14 bases in between. The CDR3 covers 13 residues. CDR3 sequence: CASSPGRAGEQFF. The CDR3 nucleotides are TGTGCCAGCAGTCCCGGTCGGGCGGGTGAGCAGTTCTTC.

The V call is TRBV5-8, the J call TRBJ2-3; perhaps TRBD2 as D (5 bases). Between the trimmed V and J ends, which lost 4 bases and 8 bases, there was a span of 11 bases. Per germline, CDR1 SGHTS and CDR2 YDEGEE. The CDR3 loop spans 12 amino acids. The DNA of the CDR3 is TGTGCCAGCAGCCCATTTGGAGGTACGCAGTATTTT. Amino acids: CASSPFGGTQYF. The full variable domain, in which reference TRBV5-8 and TRBJ2-3 provide the parts outside the CDR3, is EAGVTQSPTHLIKTRGQQATLRCSPISGHTSVYWYQQALGLGLQFLLWYDEGEERNRGNFPPRFSGRQFPNYSSELNVNALELEDSALYLCASSPFGGTQYFGPGTRLTVL.

The CDR3 loop reads CASRTGAGNTIYF. The CDR3 DNA reads as TGCGCCAGCCGGACAGGGGCAGGAAACACCATATATTTT. J is TRBJ1-3 and V is TRBV5-1; TRBD1 matches at 9 bases. With V trimmed by 7 bases and J by 4 bases, 3 bases remained unmatched. Germline CDR1 reads SGHRS; CDR2 reads YFSETQ. This CDR3 comprises 13 residues.

The CDR3 nucleotides are TGTGCCAGCGGACTAGCGGAAGCCTACGAGCAGTACTTC. Protein sequence: CASGLAEAYEQYF. The J gene is TRBJ2-7, the V gene TRBV12-3 or TRBV12-4; TRBD2 matches 10 bases. With 8 bases clipped from V and 2 bases from J, the junction kept 3 bases outside the gene matches. The CDR3 length is 13 residues.

The J gene is TRBJ1-4, the V gene TRBV19; D may be TRBD1 (6 bases). Trimming left V 3 bases short and J 2 bases short, with 10 bases between. Germline V CDR1 and CDR2: LNHDA, SQIVND (reference sequence). The CDR3 is made up of 15 amino acids. CDR3 residues: CASSITGATNEKLFF. Here the CDR3 DNA reads TGTGCCAGTAGTATTACGGGGGCCACTAATGAAAAACTGTTTTTT. Variable domain in full (rest from reference TRBV19 and TRBJ1-4): DGGITQSPKYLFRKEGQNVTLSCEQNLNHDAMYWYRQDPGQGLRLIYYSQIVNDFQKGDIAEGYSVSREKKESFPLTVTSAQKNPTAFYLCASSITGATNEKLFFGSGTQLSVL.

The chain is built from TRBV29-1 and TRBJ2-7; 7 nucleotides match TRBD1. Per the germline V gene, CDR1 is SQVTM and CDR2 is ANQGSEA. The CDR3 consists of 14 residues. J gave up 1 base and V 7 bases, and 10 bases lay outside the gene matches. CDR3 amino acids: CSASQGVGSYEQYF. The CDR3 nucleotides are TGCAGCGCGTCCCAGGGGGTCGGTTCCTACGAGCAGTACTTC.

V is TRBV6-5 and J is TRBJ2-7, with TRBD1 matching over 11 bases. Germline V gene sequence: CDR1 MNHEY, CDR2 SVGAGI. This CDR3 contains 14 residues. With V trimmed by 6 bases and J by 7 bases, 8 bases remained unmatched. The CDR3 DNA is TGTGCCAGCAGATCCGGGACAGGGGGAGGGGAGCAGTACTTC. This translates into CASRSGTGGGEQYF.